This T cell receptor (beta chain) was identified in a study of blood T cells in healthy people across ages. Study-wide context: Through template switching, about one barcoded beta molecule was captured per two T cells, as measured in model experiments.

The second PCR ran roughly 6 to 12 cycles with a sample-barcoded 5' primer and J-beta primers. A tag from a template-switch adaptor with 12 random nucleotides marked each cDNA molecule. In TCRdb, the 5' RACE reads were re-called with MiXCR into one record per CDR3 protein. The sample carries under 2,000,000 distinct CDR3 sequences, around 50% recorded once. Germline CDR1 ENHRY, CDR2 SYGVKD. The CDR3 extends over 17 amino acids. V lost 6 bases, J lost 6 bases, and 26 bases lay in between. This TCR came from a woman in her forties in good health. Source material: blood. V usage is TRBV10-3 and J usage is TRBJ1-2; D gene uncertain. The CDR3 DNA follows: TGTGCCATCAGCGTCCTAGAACGGGGAATTGCGGCGGATGGCTACACCTTC. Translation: CAISVLERGIAADGYTF.